This T cell receptor beta chain comes out of a study of blood T cell repertoires in COVID-19. The wider study: The United States, Italy and Spain were the sources of the acute and convalescent COVID-19 samples. Sources were T cells, B-cell-depleted T cells, or PBMCs; the material itself was cDNA or gDNA.

The CDR3 runs to 15 residues. Trimming shortened V by 4 bases and J by 3 bases, and 16 bases separated the two germline ends. Germline loops: CDR1 MNHEY, CDR2 SVGEGT. Patients of the Seattle cohort, enrolled during active infection, were followed longitudinally. The method was immunoSEQ multiplex PCR; TCRdb's version includes in-frame clones alone and lacks a portion of them. The table lists roughly 84,000 clones, about 73% of them singletons. This clone was detected only once. Material for sequencing was peripheral blood. The chain combines TRBV6-2 or TRBV6-3 with TRBJ2-7; D might be TRBD2 (5 bases). This sequence originates from a man in his fifties or sixties with COVID-19, enrolled during active disease. The CDR3 loop reads CASSSVQGSGYEQYF. In nucleotides, the CDR3 is TGTGCCAGCAGTTCGGTGCAAGGGAGTGGCTACGAGCAGTACTTC.